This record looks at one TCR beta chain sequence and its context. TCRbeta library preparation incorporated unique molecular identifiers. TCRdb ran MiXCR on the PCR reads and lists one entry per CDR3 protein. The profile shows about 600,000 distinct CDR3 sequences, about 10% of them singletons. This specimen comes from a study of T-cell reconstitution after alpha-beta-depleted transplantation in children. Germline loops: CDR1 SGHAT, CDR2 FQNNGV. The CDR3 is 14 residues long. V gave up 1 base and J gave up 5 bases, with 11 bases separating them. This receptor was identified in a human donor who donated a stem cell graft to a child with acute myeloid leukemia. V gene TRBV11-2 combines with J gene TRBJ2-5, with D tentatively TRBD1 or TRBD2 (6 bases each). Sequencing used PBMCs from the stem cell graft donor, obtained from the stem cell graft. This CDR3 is CASSLVGGWETQYF. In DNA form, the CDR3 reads TGTGCCAGCAGCTTAGTCGGGGGCTGGGAGACCCAGTACTTC. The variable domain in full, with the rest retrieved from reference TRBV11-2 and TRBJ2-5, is EAGVAQSPRYKIIEKRQSVAFWCNPISGHATLYWYQQILGQGPKLLIQFQNNGVVDDSQLPKDRFSAERLKGVDSTLKIQPAKLEDSAVYLCASSLVGGWETQYFGPGTRLLVL.